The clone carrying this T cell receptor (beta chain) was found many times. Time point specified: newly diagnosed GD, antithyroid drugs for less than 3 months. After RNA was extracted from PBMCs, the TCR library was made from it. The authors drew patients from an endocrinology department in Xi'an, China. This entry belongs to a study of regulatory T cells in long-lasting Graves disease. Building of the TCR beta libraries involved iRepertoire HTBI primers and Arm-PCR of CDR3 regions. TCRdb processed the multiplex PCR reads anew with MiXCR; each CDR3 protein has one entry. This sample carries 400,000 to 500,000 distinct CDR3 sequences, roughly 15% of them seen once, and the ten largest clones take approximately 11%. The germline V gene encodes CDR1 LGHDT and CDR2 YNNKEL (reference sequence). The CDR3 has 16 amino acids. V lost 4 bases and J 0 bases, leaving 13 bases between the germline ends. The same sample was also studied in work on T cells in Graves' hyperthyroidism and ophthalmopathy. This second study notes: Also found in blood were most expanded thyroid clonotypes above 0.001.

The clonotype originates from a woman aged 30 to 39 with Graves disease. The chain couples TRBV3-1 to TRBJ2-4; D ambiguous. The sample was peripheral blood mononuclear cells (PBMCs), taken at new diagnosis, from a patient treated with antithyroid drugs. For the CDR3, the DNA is TGTGCCAGCAGCCGCGGAGACCCCGCAGCCAAAAACATTCAGTACTTC. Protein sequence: CASSRGDPAAKNIQYF.